This T cell receptor (beta chain) comes out of a study of T cells after yellow fever vaccination. Overall study results and limits: Abundant contaminating clonotypes from the bulk population could appear in FACS-sorted repertoires.

As TCR cDNA was made by 5'RACE template switching, a universal primer site and UMIs were added. TCRdb called the 5' RACE reads again in MiXCR, with one record for every CDR3 protein. Of some 300,000 distinct CDR3 sequences in the sample, about 3.5% were seen once. The CDR3 covers 14 residues. Trimming stripped 3 bases from V and 5 bases from J, with 13 bases between. Of note for this clonotype: The antigen is undetermined.

This specimen was PBMCs, taken on the day of the yellow fever booster vaccination. The TCR was taken from a man aged 18 to 35 who received the YFV17D yellow fever vaccine. The chain has TRBV12-3 or TRBV12-4 and TRBJ2-5; either TRBD1 or TRBD2 may supply D (5 bases each). The CDR3 reads CASSFRGWGETQYF. CDR3 nucleotide sequence: TGTGCCAGCAGTTTCCGGGGTTGGGGGGAGACCCAGTACTTC.